The T cell receptor beta chain described here comes from a study of blood T cell repertoires in COVID-19. Losses at the gene ends were 2 bases for V and 3 bases for J; bases not matched to a gene: 2. CDR1 SGHDT and CDR2 YYEEEE come from the germline V gene. This CDR3 spans 15 amino acids. This clone was recorded a few times. Here immunoSEQ multiplex PCR was the method, and the copy in TCRdb shows in-frame clones only, minus some. The sample yields about 90,000 clones, about 80% seen once. The source is a man in his 70s with acute or convalescent COVID-19. This rearrangement joins TRBV5-6 to TRBJ1-4, with 9 nucleotides matching TRBD1. Input material: peripheral blood. The CDR3 loop reads CASSFGQGSNEKLFF. The CDR3 DNA is TGTGCCAGCAGCTTCGGACAGGGGTCTAATGAAAAACTGTTTTTT.